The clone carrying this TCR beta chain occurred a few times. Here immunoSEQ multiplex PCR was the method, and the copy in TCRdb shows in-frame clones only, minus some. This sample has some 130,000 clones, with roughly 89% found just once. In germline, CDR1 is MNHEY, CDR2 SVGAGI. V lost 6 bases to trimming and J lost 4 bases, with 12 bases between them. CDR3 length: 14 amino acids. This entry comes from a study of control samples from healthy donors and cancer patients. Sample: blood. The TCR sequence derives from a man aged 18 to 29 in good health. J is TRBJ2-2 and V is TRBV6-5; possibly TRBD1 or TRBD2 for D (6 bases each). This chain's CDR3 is CASRRDIGTGELFF. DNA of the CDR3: TGTGCCAGCAGGCGGGACATAGGCACCGGGGAGCTGTTTTTT.